This TCR beta chain was captured in a study of shared clonotypes between healthy human individuals. Clones were read by immunoSEQ multiplex PCR, and TCRdb kept only the in-frame ones, dropping some. The data show more than 550,000 clones, 90% seen once. The V and J ends lost 4 bases and 2 bases, in that order; junction bases with no gene match: 7. The CDR3 length is 15 residues. Germline loops: CDR1 SGDLS, CDR2 YYNGEE. This clonotype was sampled from a man aged 18 to 35 in good health. Some clones in this sample may be carry-over from other donors' samples. The chain recombines TRBV9 with TRBJ2-5; 8 nucleotides line up with TRBD1. The sequenced sample consisted of memory CD8+ T cells from PBMCs. Subset in this sample: CD45RO+ cells pooled with CCR7-negative TemRA cells. The CDR3 here is CASSTRQGRQETQYF. The CDR3 coding sequence is TGTGCCAGCAGCACCAGACAGGGGAGGCAAGAGACCCAGTACTTC.